This paragraph covers one T cell receptor (beta chain) sequence. The V end was cut by 6 bases, the J end by 0 bases, with 14 bases between. The germline CDR1 and CDR2 sequences are MDHEN and SYDVKM. CDR3 size: 15 residues. These data are taken from a study of control samples from healthy donors and cancer patients. Sequencing was performed with immunoSEQ multiplex PCR; in TCRdb, only in-frame clones are kept and a portion is missing. Of under 150,000 clones listed, around 87% are singletons. The specimen was blood. This clonotype was obtained from a man aged 55 to 70 in good health. This chain links TRBV28 with TRBJ2-5; a possible D gene is TRBD2 (6 bases). In DNA, the CDR3 is TGTGCCAGCAGCCGGGGACTGTCTCACCAAGAGACCCAGTACTTC. Translating gives CASSRGLSHQETQYF. The full variable domain, rest sourced from reference TRBV28 and TRBJ2-5, is DVKVTQSSRYLVKRTGEKVFLECVQDMDHENMFWYRQDPGLGLRLIYFSYDVKMKEKGDIPEGYSVSREKKERFSLILESASTNQTSMYLCASSRGLSHQETQYFGPGTRLLVL.